The source of this T cell receptor (beta chain) is a study of post-analysis software for immune sequencing data. Overall study: Clinical courses comprised relapsing-remitting, secondary progressive and progressive-relapsing multiple sclerosis.

Regarding the study as a whole: Patients with multiple sclerosis recorded significantly lower normalized Chao1 diversity than controls, the study found. Patients used several TRBV segments, including TRBV5-6, TRBV5-1 and TRBV20-1, more often than controls. Under F measure analysis, samples from one preparation batch co-clustered strongly.

Unique molecular identifiers were carried by the TCR beta cDNA libraries. The T cell input of about 0.85 to 10 million gave 400,000 to 500,000 cDNA molecules. MiXCR, applied by TCRdb to the PCR reads, yields one record per CDR3 protein. The repertoire holds approximately 570,000 distinct CDR3 sequences, with about 40% as singletons. CDR1 and CDR2 from the germline V gene are SNHLY and FYNNEI. This CDR3 region has 12 residues. With 6 bases removed from V and 6 bases from J, the gap between germline ends came to 12 bases. The sample holds a few counts of this clonotype. What it recognizes is unknown. The chain joins TRBV2 to TRBJ2-7, with D possibly TRBD1 on 5 matching bases. The receptor comes from a girl between 5 and 17 years old with multiple sclerosis. Sequenced material: blood. The CDR3 nucleotides read TGTGCCAGCAGGGGGCTGGGTGGCGAGCAGTACTTC. Its translation: CASRGLGGEQYF.